The 3 T cell receptor beta chains below all came from one sample that was sequenced in a study of early T cells in non-severe SARS-CoV-2 infection. From the 5' RACE reads, TCRdb called clonotypes with MiXCR, one entry per CDR3 protein. The data hold tens of thousands of distinct CDR3 sequences, with 4% to 5.5% observed a single time. The sequencing input was whole blood. Receptor source: an adult who was a healthcare worker with PCR-confirmed SARS-CoV-2 infection or an uninfected control (not recorded which).

This clonotype was picked up many times. The CDR3 DNA is TGTGCCAGCACCATAGGGACTAGCGGGGGCCCGCCTAGCACAGATACGCAGTATTTT. Amino acids: CASTIGTSGGPPSTDTQYF. The chain employs TRBV3-1 and TRBJ2-3; 14 positions agree with TRBD2. With V trimmed by 7 bases and J by 0 bases, 12 bases remained unmatched. The CDR3 is made up of 19 amino acids. The germline V gene has CDR1 LGHDT and CDR2 YNNKEL (reference sequence).

CDR3 residues: CASSDIGTGALRTDTQYF. The CDR3 coding sequence is TGTGCCAGCAGTGATATTGGTACGGGGGCCCTGCGCACAGATACGCAGTATTTT. The chain carries TRBV2 and TRBJ2-3; D may match TRBD1 or TRBD2 (6 bases each). This CDR3 spans 18 amino acids. Trimming pared 3 bases from V and 1 base from J, leaving 20 bases between. Germline CDR1 SNHLY, CDR2 FYNNEI.

This clonotype was observed many times. This chain connects TRBV3-1 to TRBJ1-2; 7 nucleotides line up with TRBD1. The germline CDR1 and CDR2 sequences are LGHDT and YNNKEL (reference sequence). V lost 3 bases and J lost 4; bases outside the gene matches: 8. CDR3 size: 15 residues. The CDR3 sequence: CASSQSRGVGYGYTF. The CDR3 bases are TGTGCCAGCAGCCAGTCCAGGGGGGTTGGCTATGGCTACACCTTC.